Below, 3 T cell receptor beta chains from the same sample are listed, as sequenced in a study of cytomegalovirus exposure and HLA in healthy donors. The PCR employed 60 Vbeta primers together with 13 Jbeta primers. Libraries were prepared by immunoSEQ multiplex PCR; TCRdb keeps only in-frame clonotypes and omits some of them. The sample has 190,000 or so clones; about four fifths are singletons. Sequencing input: PBMCs. These TCRs come from a male donor in good health and CMV-seropositive.

The CDR3 sequence is CASSQDVKALASTDTQYF. The CDR3 nucleotides read TGCGCCAGCAGCCAAGATGTGAAGGCACTAGCTAGCACAGATACGCAGTATTTT. V gene TRBV4-1 combines with J gene TRBJ2-3; perhaps TRBD2 as D (6 bases). The CDR3 is 18 residues long. V was trimmed by 0 bases and J by 0 bases, leaving 16 bases between them. Germline loops: CDR1 MGHRA, CDR2 YSYEKL.

This chain connects TRBV4-1 to TRBJ1-2, with 8 nucleotides matching TRBD1. CDR3 size: 13 residues. Per the germline V gene, CDR1 is MGHRA and CDR2 is YSYEKL. V shed 6 bases and J 10 bases; nucleotides not matched to a gene: 10. The CDR3 nucleotides read TGCGCCAGCAGGACACCGGGACAGGATCCCTACACCTTC. Protein: CASRTPGQDPYTF.

The chain couples TRBV11-1 to TRBJ2-4, with D uncertain. Trimming took 6 bases from V and 0 from J, leaving 12 bases between them. The length of the CDR3 is 15 residues. In germline, CDR1 is SGHAT, CDR2 FQDESV (reference sequence). The CDR3 loop reads CASSFSPLAKNIQYF. The CDR3 DNA is TGTGCCAGCAGTTTTTCTCCACTAGCCAAAAACATTCAGTACTTC.